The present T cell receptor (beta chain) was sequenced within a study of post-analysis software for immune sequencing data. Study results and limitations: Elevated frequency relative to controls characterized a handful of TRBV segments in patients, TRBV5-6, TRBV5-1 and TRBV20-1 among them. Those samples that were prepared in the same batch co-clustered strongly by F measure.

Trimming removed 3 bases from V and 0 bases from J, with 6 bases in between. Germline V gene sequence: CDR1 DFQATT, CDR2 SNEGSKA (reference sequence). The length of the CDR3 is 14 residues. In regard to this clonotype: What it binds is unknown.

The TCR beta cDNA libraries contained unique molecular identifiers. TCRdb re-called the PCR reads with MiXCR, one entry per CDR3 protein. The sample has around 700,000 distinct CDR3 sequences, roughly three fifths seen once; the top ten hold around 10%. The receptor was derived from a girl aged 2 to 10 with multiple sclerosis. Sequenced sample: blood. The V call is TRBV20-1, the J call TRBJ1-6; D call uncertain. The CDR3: CSARESSYNSPLHF. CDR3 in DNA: TGCAGTGCTAGGGAAAGCTCCTATAATTCACCCCTCCACTTT.